The clone carrying this TCR beta chain was observed a few times. This sample stems from a study of cytomegalovirus exposure and HLA in healthy donors. In the PCR, 60 Vbeta and 13 Jbeta primers were used. Libraries were prepared by immunoSEQ multiplex PCR; TCRdb keeps only in-frame clonotypes and omits some of them. Among around 200,000 clones listed, about 77% were seen once. The germline V gene has CDR1 SGDLS and CDR2 YYNGEE. There are 14 residues in the CDR3. Trimming cost V 1 base and J 1 base; bases outside gene matches: 1. Sequenced sample: PBMCs. This receptor was obtained from a man aged 25 to 40 in good health and CMV-seropositive. This chain uses TRBV9 with TRBJ1-1; 7 nucleotides align to TRBD1. The CDR3 DNA reads TGTGCCAGCAGCGTACGGGACAGGAACACTGAAGCTTTCTTT. It yields the protein CASSVRDRNTEAFF.